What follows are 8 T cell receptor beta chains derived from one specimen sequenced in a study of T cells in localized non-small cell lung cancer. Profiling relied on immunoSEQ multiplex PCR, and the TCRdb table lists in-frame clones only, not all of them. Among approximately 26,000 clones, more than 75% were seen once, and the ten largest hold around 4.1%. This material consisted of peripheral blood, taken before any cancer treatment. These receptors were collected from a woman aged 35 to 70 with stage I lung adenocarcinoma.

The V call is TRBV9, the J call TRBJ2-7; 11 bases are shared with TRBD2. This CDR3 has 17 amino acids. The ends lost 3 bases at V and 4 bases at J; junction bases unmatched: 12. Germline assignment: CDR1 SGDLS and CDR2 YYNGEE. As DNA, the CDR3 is TGTGCCAGCAGCGAGGGAGAGATAGCGGGGGGGCGATACGAGCAGTACTTC. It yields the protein CASSEGEIAGGRYEQYF.

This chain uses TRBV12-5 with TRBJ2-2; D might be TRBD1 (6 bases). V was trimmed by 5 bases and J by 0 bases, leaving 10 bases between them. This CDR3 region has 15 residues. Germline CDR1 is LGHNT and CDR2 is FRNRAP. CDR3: CASGPGAPNTGELFF. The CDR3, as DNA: TGTGCTAGTGGTCCAGGGGCCCCGAACACCGGGGAGCTGTTTTTT.

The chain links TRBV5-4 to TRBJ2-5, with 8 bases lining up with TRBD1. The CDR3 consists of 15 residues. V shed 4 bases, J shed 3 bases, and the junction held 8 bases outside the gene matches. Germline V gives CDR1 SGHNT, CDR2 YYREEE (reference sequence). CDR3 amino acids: CASSPTGVPEETQYF. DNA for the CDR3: TGTGCCAGCAGCCCGACAGGGGTCCCCGAAGAGACCCAGTACTTC.

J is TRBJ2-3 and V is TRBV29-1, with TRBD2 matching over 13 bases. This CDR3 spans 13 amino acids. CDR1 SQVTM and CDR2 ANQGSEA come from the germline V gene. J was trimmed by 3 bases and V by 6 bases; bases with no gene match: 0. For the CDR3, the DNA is TGCAGCGTGACTAGCGGGGGGACAGATACGCAGTATTTT. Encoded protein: CSVTSGGTDTQYF.

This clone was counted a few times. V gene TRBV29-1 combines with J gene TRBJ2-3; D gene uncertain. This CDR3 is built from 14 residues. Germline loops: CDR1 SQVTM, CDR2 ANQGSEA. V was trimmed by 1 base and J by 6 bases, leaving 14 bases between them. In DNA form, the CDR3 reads TGCAGCGTTGAAGGGTCTTTAAGGAAGGATACGCAGTATTTT. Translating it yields CSVEGSLRKDTQYF.

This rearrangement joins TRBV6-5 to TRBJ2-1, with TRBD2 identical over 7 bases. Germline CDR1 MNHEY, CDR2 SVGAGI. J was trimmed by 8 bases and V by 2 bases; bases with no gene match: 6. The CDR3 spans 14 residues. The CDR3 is CASSYRVTSHEQFF. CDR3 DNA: TGTGCCAGCAGTTACAGGGTGACTAGCCATGAGCAGTTCTTC.

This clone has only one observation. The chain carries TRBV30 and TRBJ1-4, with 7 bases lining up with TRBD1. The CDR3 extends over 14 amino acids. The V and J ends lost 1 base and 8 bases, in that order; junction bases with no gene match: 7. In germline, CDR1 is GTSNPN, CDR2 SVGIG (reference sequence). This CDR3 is CAWSADRVQEKLFF. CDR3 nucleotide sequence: TGTGCCTGGAGTGCCGACAGGGTCCAAGAAAAACTGTTTTTT.

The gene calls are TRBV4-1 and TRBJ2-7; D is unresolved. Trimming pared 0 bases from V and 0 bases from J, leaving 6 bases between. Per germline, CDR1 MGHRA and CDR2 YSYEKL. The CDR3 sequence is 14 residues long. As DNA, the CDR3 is TGCGCCAGCAGCCAAGATCGAACCTCCTACGAGCAGTACTTC. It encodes CASSQDRTSYEQYF.